The T cell receptor (beta chain) under discussion was sequenced for a study of spatial heterogeneity in lung cancer. Study background: Available follow-up PBMC samples were sequenced, at a median of about two years post-resection. Detected sequences consistently included more beta-chain ones than alpha-chain ones. Study-level results: Ubiquitous expanded tumor TCRs surfaced in blood more at resection than they did at follow-up.

This clonotype was recorded a few times. The target antigen is unknown. TCRdb reprocessed the 5' RACE reads via MiXCR and lists one record per CDR3 protein. The table lists around 47,000 distinct CDR3 sequences, roughly 7.4% of them singletons, with approximately 40% in the top ten. The time point is: blood at routine non-recurrence follow-up after resection. Whole RNA, isolated from tumor, nontumor lung or frozen PBMC, was sequenced without prior sorting. V was pared by 1 base and J by 13 bases, with 12 bases between. This CDR3 has 12 amino acids. CDR1 is SEHNR and CDR2 is FQNEAQ in the germline V gene (reference sequence).

The chain carries TRBV7-9 and TRBJ2-3; TRBD1 might be the D (5 bases). The sequencing here drew on PBMCs, taken at follow-up. The sequence came from a female donor with early-stage non-small cell lung cancer. CDR3 loop: CASSLGSAREYF. The CDR3 nucleotides are TGTGCCAGCAGCTTAGGCTCCGCCAGGGAGTATTTT.